This TCR beta chain was retrieved from a study of STAT5B mutations in CD4+ large granular lymphocyte leukemia. Findings of the study overall: CD4-sorted patient repertoires seemed more clonal than healthy CD4+ repertoires.

Data came from immunoSEQ multiplex PCR; TCRdb stores just in-frame clones and leaves some out. The table lists 45,000 or so clones, 80% to 90% of them singletons, with about 3% in the top ten. To note about this clone: Its specificity is unknown.

Trimming removed 6 bases from V and 6 bases from J; junction bases left unmatched: 4. The CDR3 loop spans 13 amino acids. Germline CDR1 is LNHDA and CDR2 is SQIVND (reference sequence). The chain recombines TRBV19 with TRBJ1-5; 8 nucleotides line up with TRBD1. Sequencing was performed on CD4+ T cells from blood buffy coats. The sequence was obtained from a human donor in good health. The CDR3 reads CASSRTGTQPQHF. The CDR3 DNA follows: TGTGCCAGTAGCAGGACAGGGACTCAGCCCCAGCATTTT.